These 18 T cell receptor beta chains were sequenced from one sample in a study of T cell responses to AZD1222 COVID-19 vaccine. Generated by immunoSEQ multiplex PCR, the TCRdb table keeps only in-frame clones and is missing some. The repertoire holds 90,000 to 120,000 clones, with just over 90% as singletons. The sequenced sample was peripheral blood, obtained 28 days after the second AZD1222 dose. Source of these receptors: an adult who received the AZD1222 COVID-19 vaccine.

Details on this clone: An end of the junction differs from the germline gene, which may be a read error. The chain links TRBV7-2 to TRBJ1-1; D is unresolved. Germline CDR1 SGHTA, CDR2 FQGNSA. This CDR3 region has 13 residues. Here the CDR3 reads CASRLGGRTEAFF. The DNA for the CDR3 is TGTGCCAGCAGGTTAGGAGGAAGGACTGAAGCTTTCTTT.

This sequence joins TRBV5-6 and TRBJ1-6; D is possibly TRBD1 (5 bases). This CDR3 is built from 14 residues. Trimming pared 0 bases from V and 10 bases from J, leaving 11 bases between. Germline CDR1 is SGHDT and CDR2 is YYEEEE. The CDR3: CASSLAGGMSPLHF. DNA of the CDR3: TGTGCCAGCAGCTTGGCGGGGGGGATGTCACCCCTCCACTTT.

This chain connects TRBV5-1 to TRBJ2-7; TRBD2 matches 7 bases. Per germline, CDR1 SGHRS and CDR2 YFSETQ. V gave up 0 bases and J gave up 1 base; unmatched junction bases: 4. This CDR3 is built from 15 residues. CDR3 protein: CASSLARGISYEQYF. The CDR3 DNA reads as TGCGCCAGCAGCTTGGCGCGGGGGATTTCCTACGAGCAGTACTTC.

The V gene is TRBV3-1 (or the pseudogene TRBV3-2), the J gene TRBJ1-2, with D perhaps TRBD1 (5 bases). The V gene's germline CDR1 is LGHDT and CDR2 YNNKEL (reference sequence). V lost 5 bases and J lost 0, with 13 bases in between. The CDR3 length is 15 residues. The CDR3 DNA sequence: TGTGCCAGCAGCTTTGGACGGGGCGCTAACTATGGCTACACCTTC. Protein sequence: CASSFGRGANYGYTF.

V usage is TRBV5-1 and J usage is TRBJ2-3; D is unresolved. Germline CDR1 is SGHRS and CDR2 is YFSETQ. V dropped 0 bases and J dropped 6 bases, with 11 bases sitting between them. The CDR3 spans 14 residues. The DNA for the CDR3 is TGCGCCAGCAGCTTGGGGCTTACCACGGATACGCAGTATTTT. Protein product: CASSLGLTTDTQYF.

The rearrangement uses TRBV4-3 and TRBJ1-2, with a tentative D call TRBD1 (5 bases). The germline V and J ends were trimmed by 0 bases and 5 bases, with 13 bases remaining between them. The length of the CDR3 is 15 residues. From germline, CDR1 is LGHNA and CDR2 YSLEER. The CDR3 here is CASSQEIGEWYGYTF. The CDR3 bases are TGCGCCAGCAGCCAAGAAATAGGGGAATGGTATGGCTACACCTTC.

The chain recombines TRBV19 with TRBJ1-5, with 9 bases matching TRBD1. After removal of 9 bases from V and 2 bases from J, the junction contained 2 bases not matched to a gene. This CDR3 region has 13 residues. Germline V lookup: CDR1 LNHDA, CDR2 SQIVND (reference sequence). Here the CDR3 reads CASRQGGNQPQHF. DNA for the CDR3: TGTGCCAGCCGACAGGGGGGCAATCAGCCCCAGCATTTT.

This chain uses TRBV12-3 or TRBV12-4 with TRBJ1-5; D unclear. The CDR3 totals 12 residues. Trimming left V 5 bases short and J 1 base short, with 3 bases between. The CDR3 reads CASSESNQPQHF. In DNA form, the CDR3 reads TGTGCCAGCAGTGAGAGCAATCAGCCCCAGCATTTT.

CDR3 residues: CASTDRFSGNTIYF. In DNA, the CDR3 is TGTGCCAGTACTGACCGGTTCTCTGGAAACACCATATATTTT. The J gene is TRBJ1-3, the V gene TRBV19; D is unresolved. The germline V gene encodes CDR1 LNHDA and CDR2 SQIVND (reference sequence). With 7 bases removed from V and 0 bases from J, the gap between germline ends came to 10 bases. The CDR3 contains 14 residues.

The gene calls are TRBV5-1 and TRBJ1-4, with 10 bases that match TRBD1. The germline V gene encodes CDR1 SGHRS and CDR2 YFSETQ. The CDR3 spans 15 residues. V trimming: 4 bases; J trimming: 8 bases; junction bases outside the gene matches: 8. CDR3 protein: CASSRQTGGEEKLFF. The CDR3 DNA follows: TGCGCCAGCAGCAGGCAGACAGGGGGCGAGGAAAAACTGTTTTTT.

This clone was seen more than once but under ten times. J is TRBJ1-5 and V is TRBV7-2; D gene unclear. Trimming left V 4 bases short and J 5 bases short, with 9 bases between. Germline V gene sequence: CDR1 SGHTA, CDR2 FQGNSA. This CDR3 has 13 residues. The CDR3 here is CASSSMIHQPQHF. The CDR3, as DNA: TGTGCCAGCAGCTCCATGATTCATCAGCCCCAGCATTTT.

This sequence joins TRBV5-1 and TRBJ2-1; D could derive from TRBD1 or TRBD2 (5 bases each). This CDR3 comprises 13 residues. Per germline, CDR1 SGHRS and CDR2 YFSETQ. The V end lost 3 bases, the J end lost 8 bases, and 12 bases lay between the germline ends. The CDR3 sequence is CASSSGPKDEQFF. As DNA, the CDR3 is TGCGCCAGCAGCTCGGGACCTAAGGATGAGCAGTTCTTC. Together with reference TRBV5-1 and TRBJ2-1, the CDR3 gives the full variable domain: KAGVTQTPRYLIKTRGQQVTLSCSPISGHRSVSWYQQTPGQGLQFLFEYFSETQRNKGNFPGRFSGRQFSNSRSEMNVSTLELGDSALYLCASSSGPKDEQFFGPGTRLTVL.

The rearrangement uses TRBV6-6 and TRBJ2-2; 10 positions agree with TRBD1. The CDR3 is made up of 16 amino acids. The V gene end was trimmed by 11 bases and the J gene end by 3 bases; junction bases not matched to a gene: 12. Germline loops: CDR1 MNHNY, CDR2 SVGAGI (reference sequence). In DNA, the CDR3 is TGTGCCTCCTCGACAGGGGGCGCGGTTGACACCGGGGAGCTGTTTTTT. It encodes CASSTGGAVDTGELFF.

The chain links TRBV7-2 to TRBJ2-1; perhaps D is TRBD1 or TRBD2 (5 bases each). This CDR3 is 17 amino acids long. V lost 2 bases to trimming and J lost 0 bases, with 14 bases between them. Germline assignment: CDR1 SGHTA and CDR2 FQGNSA. CDR3 DNA sequence: TGTGCCAGCAGCTTACATATCGGGGCGAGCTCCTACAATGAGCAGTTCTTC. Its translation: CASSLHIGASSYNEQFF.

The CDR3 sequence: CASSLAGFTGELFF. The CDR3 DNA reads TGCGCCAGCAGCTTGGCCGGCTTCACCGGGGAGCTGTTTTTT. The chain carries TRBV5-1 and TRBJ2-2; D remains ambiguous. Germline V gene data show CDR1 as SGHRS and CDR2 as YFSETQ. The length of the CDR3 is 14 residues. V lost 0 bases, J lost 4 bases, and 7 bases lay in between.

CDR3 residues: CASSQGVNTIYF. The DNA of the CDR3 is TGTGCCAGCAGCCAGGGAGTAAACACCATATATTTT. This chain joins TRBV3-1 (or the pseudogene TRBV3-2) and TRBJ1-3; no clear D. The CDR3 totals 12 residues. CDR1 and CDR2 from the germline V gene are LGHDT and YNNKEL (reference sequence). V was pared by 3 bases and J by 6 bases, with 6 bases between.

The chain joins TRBV19 to TRBJ1-5, with a tentative D call TRBD1 (5 bases). CDR3 length: 14 residues. Germline CDR1 and CDR2: LNHDA and SQIVND (reference sequence). The ends were cut back, 7 bases at V and 7 bases at J, with 17 bases in the middle. The CDR3 bases are TGTGCCAGTACCCCGGGGCAGGGAGGACAGCCCCAGCATTTT. Its protein product is CASTPGQGGQPQHF.

J is TRBJ1-2 and V is TRBV5-1; TRBD1 agrees at 9 bases. CDR1 is SGHRS and CDR2 is YFSETQ in the germline V gene. V was pared by 7 bases and J by 7 bases, with 11 bases of the junction left unmatched. The CDR3 extends over 14 amino acids. The CDR3 reads CASRTSTGGGGYTF. For the CDR3, the DNA is TGCGCCAGCCGGACCTCAACAGGGGGCGGTGGCTACACCTTC. Supplemented by reference TRBV5-1 and TRBJ1-2, the full variable domain reads KAGVTQTPRYLIKTRGQQVTLSCSPISGHRSVSWYQQTPGQGLQFLFEYFSETQRNKGNFPGRFSGRQFSNSRSEMNVSTLELGDSALYLCASRTSTGGGGYTFGSGTRLTVV.